Below are 3 T cell receptor beta chains sequenced from a single sample in a study of cytomegalovirus exposure and HLA in healthy donors. 13 Jbeta primers and 60 Vbeta primers were used for the PCR. Sequenced by immunoSEQ multiplex PCR; TCRdb stores in-frame clones only, minus some. This sample has about 160,000 clones, with 65% to 90% found just once. The specimen sequenced was PBMCs. All receptors come from a woman between 18 and 30 years old in good health and CMV-seronegative.

This chain links TRBV27 with TRBJ1-2; TRBD1 matches at 9 bases. The ends lost 6 bases at V and 8 bases at J; junction bases unmatched: 7. The V gene's germline CDR1 is MNHEY and CDR2 SMNVEV (reference sequence). This CDR3 has 13 residues. CDR3 loop: CASSPTGGVGYTF. CDR3 DNA sequence: TGTGCCAGCAGCCCTACAGGGGGCGTGGGCTACACCTTC.

This CDR3 is CASSYSFRGRISEQYF. CDR3 sequence (DNA): TGTGCCAGCAGTTACTCATTCAGGGGAAGAATTTCCGAGCAGTACTTC. This rearrangement joins TRBV6-5 to TRBJ2-7, with D tentatively TRBD1 (6 bases). Germline V gives CDR1 MNHEY, CDR2 SVGAGI. The CDR3 runs to 16 residues. Trimming pared 0 bases from V and 6 bases from J, leaving 18 bases between.

This chain joins TRBV2 and TRBJ1-4; 9 bases fit TRBD1. CDR3 length equals 14 residues. Unmatched junction bases numbered 4, after V lost 5 bases and J lost 6 bases. Germline CDR1 reads SNHLY; CDR2 reads FYNNEI. This chain's CDR3 is CASSYRDRDEKLFF. In DNA, the CDR3 is TGTGCCAGCAGTTACCGGGACAGGGATGAAAAACTGTTTTTT. The full variable domain, its missing parts supplied by reference TRBV2 and TRBJ1-4, is EPEVTQTPSHQVTQMGQEVILRCVPISNHLYFYWYRQILGQKVEFLVSFYNNEISEKSEIFDDQFSVERPDGSNFTLKIRSTKLEDSAMYFCASSYRDRDEKLFFGSGTQLSVL.